This T cell receptor beta chain was observed in a study of T-cell memory formation after mild COVID-19. TCRdb re-analysed the 5' RACE reads in MiXCR, keeping a single row per CDR3 protein. Of hundreds of thousands of distinct CDR3 sequences listed, 15% to 20% were seen once; the top ten hold around 21%. This clonotype was recorded a few times. Its antigen is not identified. The CDR3 spans 14 residues. V lost 4 bases to trimming and J lost 0 bases, with 10 bases between them. Germline-derived CDR1 and CDR2 are SQVTM and ANQGSEA. Study outcomes and limitations: There was a balanced CD4/CD8 profile in clones contracting day 15 to 85, and later expanders leaned CD4+. Mostly located in CM and EM were contracting CD4+ clones, with contracting CD8+ clones located in EMRA.

Material for sequencing was PBMCs or a T cell subset sorted from them (not recorded which). This receptor was identified in a young man who had mild COVID-19 (a few samples of this study predate the infection). Cell type and time point are not known. The V and J genes are TRBV29-1 and TRBJ1-3; D gene uncertain. The CDR3 protein is CSVAGFSSGNTIYF. The DNA for the CDR3 is TGCAGCGTTGCGGGATTCTCCTCTGGAAACACCATATATTTT. The whole variable domain, remainder taken from reference TRBV29-1 and TRBJ1-3, is SAVISQKPSRDICQRGTSLTIQCQVDSQVTMMFWYRQQPGQSLTLIATANQGSEATYESGFVIDKFPISRPNLTFSTLTVSNMSPEDSSIYLCSVAGFSSGNTIYFGEGSWLTVV.